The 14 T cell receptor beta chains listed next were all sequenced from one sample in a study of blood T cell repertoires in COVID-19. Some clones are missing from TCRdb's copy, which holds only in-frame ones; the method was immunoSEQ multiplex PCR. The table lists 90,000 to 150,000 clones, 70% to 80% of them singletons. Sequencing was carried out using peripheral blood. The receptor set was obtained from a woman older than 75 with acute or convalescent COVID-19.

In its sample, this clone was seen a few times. The DNA of the CDR3 is TGTGCCAGCAGCCTTCGGGGGGACGACTCTGGAAACACCATATATTTT. Translated: CASSLRGDDSGNTIYF. The V call is TRBV9, the J call TRBJ1-3, with a tentative D call TRBD1 (5 bases). The CDR3 is 16 residues long. Looked up from germline, CDR1 is SGDLS and CDR2 is YYNGEE. The V and J ends lost 4 bases and 0 bases respectively, with 14 bases between them.

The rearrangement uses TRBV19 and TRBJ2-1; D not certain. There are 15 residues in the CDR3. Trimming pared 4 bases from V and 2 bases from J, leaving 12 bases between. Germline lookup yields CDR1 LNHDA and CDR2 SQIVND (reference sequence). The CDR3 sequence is CASSRLDSAYNEQFF. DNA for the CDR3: TGTGCCAGTAGTAGGCTTGACTCGGCCTACAATGAGCAGTTCTTC.

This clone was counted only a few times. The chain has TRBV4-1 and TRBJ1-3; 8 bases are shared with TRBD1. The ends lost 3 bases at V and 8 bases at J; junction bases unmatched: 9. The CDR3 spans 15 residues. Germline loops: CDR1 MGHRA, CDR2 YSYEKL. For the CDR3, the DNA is TGCGCCAGCAGCCAGGGATCAGGGGGCCTTTACACCATATATTTT. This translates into CASSQGSGGLYTIYF.

CDR3 sequence (DNA): TGTGCCAGCAGCCCAGTTGGGCTAGCCAATGAGCAGTTCTTC. It encodes CASSPVGLANEQFF. The J gene is TRBJ2-1, the V gene TRBV9, with D perhaps TRBD2 (5 bases). V shed 4 bases and J shed 6 bases, with 14 bases lying between them. The CDR3 contains 14 residues. Per germline, CDR1 SGDLS and CDR2 YYNGEE. Drawing the rest from reference TRBV9 and TRBJ2-1, the complete variable domain is DSGVTQTPKHLITATGQRVTLRCSPRSGDLSVYWYQQSLDQGLQFLIQYYNGEERAKGNILERFSAQQFPDLHSELNLSSLELGDSALYFCASSPVGLANEQFFGPGTRLTVL.

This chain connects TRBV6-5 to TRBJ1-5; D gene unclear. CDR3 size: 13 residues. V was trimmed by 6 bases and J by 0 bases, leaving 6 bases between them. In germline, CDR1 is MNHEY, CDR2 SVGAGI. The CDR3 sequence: CASRRGSNQPQHF. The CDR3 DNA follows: TGTGCCAGCAGGCGGGGTAGCAATCAGCCCCAGCATTTT.

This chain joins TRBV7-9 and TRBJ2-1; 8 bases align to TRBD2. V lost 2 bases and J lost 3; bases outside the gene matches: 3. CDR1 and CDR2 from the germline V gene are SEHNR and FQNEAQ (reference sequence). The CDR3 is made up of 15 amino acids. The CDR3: CASSLSAGGYNEQFF. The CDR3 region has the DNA TGTGCCAGCAGCTTATCGGCGGGGGGCTACAATGAGCAGTTCTTC.

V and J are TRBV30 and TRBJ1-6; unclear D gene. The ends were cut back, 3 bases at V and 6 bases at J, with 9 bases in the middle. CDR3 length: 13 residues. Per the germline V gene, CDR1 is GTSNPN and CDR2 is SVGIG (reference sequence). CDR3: CAWSLAGNSPLHF. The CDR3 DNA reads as TGTGCCTGGAGCCTCGCGGGTAATTCACCCCTCCACTTT.

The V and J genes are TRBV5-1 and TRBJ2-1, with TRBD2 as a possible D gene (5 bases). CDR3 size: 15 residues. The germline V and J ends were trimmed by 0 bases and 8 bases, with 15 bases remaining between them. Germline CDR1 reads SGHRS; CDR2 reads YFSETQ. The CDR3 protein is CASSLVGFAGDEQFF. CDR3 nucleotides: TGCGCCAGCAGCTTGGTAGGATTTGCCGGGGATGAGCAGTTCTTC.

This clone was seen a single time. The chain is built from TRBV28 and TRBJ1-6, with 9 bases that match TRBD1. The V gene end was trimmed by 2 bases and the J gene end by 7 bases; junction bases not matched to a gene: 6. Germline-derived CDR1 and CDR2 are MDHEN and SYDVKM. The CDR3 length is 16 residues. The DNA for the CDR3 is TGTGCCAGCAGTTTACCTCCGGGACAGGGAAATTCACCCCTCCACTTT. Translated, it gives CASSLPPGQGNSPLHF. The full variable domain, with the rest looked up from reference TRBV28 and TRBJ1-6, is DVKVTQSSRYLVKRTGEKVFLECVQDMDHENMFWYRQDPGLGLRLIYFSYDVKMKEKGDIPEGYSVSREKKERFSLILESASTNQTSMYLCASSLPPGQGNSPLHFGNGTRLTVT.

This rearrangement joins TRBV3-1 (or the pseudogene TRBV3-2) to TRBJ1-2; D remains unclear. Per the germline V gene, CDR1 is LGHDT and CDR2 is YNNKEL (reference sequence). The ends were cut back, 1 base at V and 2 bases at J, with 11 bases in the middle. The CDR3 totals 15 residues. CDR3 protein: CASSQVAHSNYGYTF. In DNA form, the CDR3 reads TGTGCCAGCAGCCAAGTGGCTCATTCAAACTATGGCTACACCTTC.

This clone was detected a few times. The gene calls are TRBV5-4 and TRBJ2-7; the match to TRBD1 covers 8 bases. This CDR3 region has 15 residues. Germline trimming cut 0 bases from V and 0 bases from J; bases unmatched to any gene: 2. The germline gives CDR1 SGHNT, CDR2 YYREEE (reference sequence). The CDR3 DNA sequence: TGTGCCAGCAGCTTGGGGACAGGGAGCTCCTACGAGCAGTACTTC. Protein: CASSLGTGSSYEQYF.

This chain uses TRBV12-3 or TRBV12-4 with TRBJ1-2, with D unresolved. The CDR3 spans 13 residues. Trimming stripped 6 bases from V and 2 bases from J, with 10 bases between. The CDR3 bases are TGTGCCAGCAGGACGGGAGAAAACTATGGCTACACCTTC. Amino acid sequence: CASRTGENYGYTF.

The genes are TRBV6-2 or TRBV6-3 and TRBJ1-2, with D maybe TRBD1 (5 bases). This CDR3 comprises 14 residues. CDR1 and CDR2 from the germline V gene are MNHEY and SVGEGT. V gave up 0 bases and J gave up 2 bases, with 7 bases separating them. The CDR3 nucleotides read TGTGCCAGCAGTTACTCTCAGGGCAACTATGGCTACACCTTC. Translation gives CASSYSQGNYGYTF.

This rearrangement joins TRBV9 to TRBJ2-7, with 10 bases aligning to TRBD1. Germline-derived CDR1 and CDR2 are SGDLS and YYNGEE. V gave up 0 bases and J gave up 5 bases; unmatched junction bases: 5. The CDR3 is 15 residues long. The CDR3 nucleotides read TGTGCCAGCAGCGTAGGGGGGACAGGGGTCAACGAGCAGTACTTC. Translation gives CASSVGGTGVNEQYF.